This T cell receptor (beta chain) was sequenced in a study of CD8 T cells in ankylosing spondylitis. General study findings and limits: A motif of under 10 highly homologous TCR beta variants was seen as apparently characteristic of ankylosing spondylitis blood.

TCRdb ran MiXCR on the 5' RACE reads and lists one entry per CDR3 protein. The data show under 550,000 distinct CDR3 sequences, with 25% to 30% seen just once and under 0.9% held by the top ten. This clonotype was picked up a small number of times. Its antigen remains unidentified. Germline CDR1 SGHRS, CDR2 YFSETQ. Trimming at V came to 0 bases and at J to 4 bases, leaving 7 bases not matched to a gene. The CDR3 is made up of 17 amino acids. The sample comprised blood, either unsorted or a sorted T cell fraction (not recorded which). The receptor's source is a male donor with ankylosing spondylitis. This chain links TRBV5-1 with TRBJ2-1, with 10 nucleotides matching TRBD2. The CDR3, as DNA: TGCGCCAGCAGCTTGGTTCCTAGCGGGAGTAAATACAATGAGCAGTTCTTC. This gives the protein CASSLVPSGSKYNEQFF.